The T cell receptor (beta chain) described here comes from a study of spatial heterogeneity in lung cancer. About the research overall: The study consistently detected more beta-chain than alpha-chain sequences.

V shed 2 bases and J 8 bases; nucleotides not matched to a gene: 9. The length of the CDR3 is 14 residues. Germline V gene data show CDR1 as DFQATT and CDR2 as SNEGSKA (reference sequence). As for time point: sample taken at primary tumor resection. Without sorting, whole RNA was sequenced from tumor, nontumor lung or frozen PBMC. One entry per CDR3 protein, called by TCRdb with MiXCR from the 5' RACE reads. The sample contains around 40,000 distinct CDR3 sequences, about 5% of which appear only once. This clonotype was found many times. The antigen remains unidentified. Findings and limits, study-wide: The study found ubiquitous expanded tumor TCRs in blood more at resection than follow-up.

The material was PBMCs, obtained at surgery. The sequence was obtained from a female donor with early-stage non-small cell lung cancer. The chain has TRBV20-1 and TRBJ2-4; TRBD2 aligns across 7 bases. The CDR3 DNA is TGCAGTGCTAGAACGGGGGGTCGTCGGGACATTCAGTACTTC. This encodes CSARTGGRRDIQYF.